This TCR beta chain was identified during a study of regulatory T cells in long-lasting Graves disease. Construction of the TCR beta libraries employed iRepertoire HTBI primers in conjunction with Arm-PCR of CDR3 regions. TCRdb independently ran MiXCR on the multiplex PCR reads; one entry per CDR3 protein. The table records about 560,000 distinct CDR3 sequences, 16% of them present only once. Study-level findings and limits: Persistent disease was associated with favored TRBV28 usage and with favored use of TRBJ1-2 and TRBJ2-5.

The sample's time point: newly diagnosed GD, antithyroid drugs for less than 3 months. Following extraction of RNA from PBMCs, that RNA was used to make the TCR library. Nine milliliters of peripheral blood were taken and placed in EDTA tubes. The CDR3 consists of 16 residues. The germline CDR1 and CDR2 sequences are SGHVS and FQNEAQ. V lost 5 bases to trimming and J lost 1 base; unmatched junction nucleotides: 9. This clonotype was seen at least ten times. Its target is not known. These records were also assigned to another study, of T cells in Graves' hyperthyroidism and ophthalmopathy.

The sequence was obtained from a man aged 18 to 30 with Graves disease. The sample was peripheral blood mononuclear cells (PBMCs), taken at new diagnosis, from a patient treated with antithyroid drugs. This chain links TRBV7-8 with TRBJ2-5, with 8 bases that match TRBD1. CDR3 protein: CASSPRDRLAQETQYF. The CDR3 DNA follows: TGTGCCAGCAGCCCCCGGGACAGGCTCGCCCAAGAGACCCAGTACTTC.